This T cell receptor (beta chain) appears in the sequencing data of a study of monozygotic twins with inflammatory bowel disease. Used for each TCR library was approximately 3.5 ug of total RNA. TCRdb reanalyzed the 5' RACE reads and collapses them to one entry per CDR3 protein, without DNA. With around 450,000 distinct CDR3 sequences in the sample, the ten largest clones hold 2.4%. Points on this clonotype: Antigen: not known.

Whole-study results and caveats: IBD patients showed reduced TCRbeta diversity (inverse Simpson) versus healthy co-twins.

CDR3 length: 13 amino acids. Germline V gene sequence: CDR1 MNHEY, CDR2 SMNVEV (reference sequence). This clonotype originated in a human donor with ulcerative colitis or Crohn's disease, or a healthy co-twin of an affected twin (not recorded which). Specimen: blood. J is TRBJ2-3 and V is TRBV27; TCRdb's D call of TRBD1 is untestable without DNA. The CDR3 reads CASSRDGIDTQYF.